This record concerns one TCR beta chain sequence. The antigen is unknown. This record belongs to a study of shared clonotypes between healthy human individuals. Overall study results and limits: Unshared clonotypes carried lower generation probabilities than those common to all four donors. Estimated richness was generally greater in naive than memory subsets.

Replicate PCRs run on sorted subsets employed 200 ng DNA, 25,000 to 35,000 T cell genomes. Clones were sequenced by immunoSEQ multiplex PCR, and TCRdb holds only the in-frame ones, with some missing. The sample has roughly 770,000 clones; approximately 96% are singletons. CD45RO negativity and positive selection for CCR7 defined naive CD8 cells, a population that excluded terminally differentiated effector memory CD45RA+ cells. Caucasian adults living in Nashville, Tennessee, provided all samples. This TCR came from a man younger than 40 in good health. Sequenced sample: naive CD8+ T cells sorted from blood.

The DNA for the CDR3 is TGCGCCAGCAGCTTGGCTGTATTTAACGGGAGTATAGGGTACAATGAGCAGTTCTTC. Amino acids: CASSLAVFNGSIGYNEQFF. The genes are TRBV5-1 and TRBJ2-1; tentative D call: TRBD2 (6 bases). With 0 bases removed from V and 4 bases from J, the gap between germline ends came to 23 bases. Germline CDR1 is SGHRS and CDR2 is YFSETQ. There are 19 residues in the CDR3. The full variable domain, rest sourced from reference TRBV5-1 and TRBJ2-1, is KAGVTQTPRYLIKTRGQQVTLSCSPISGHRSVSWYQQTPGQGLQFLFEYFSETQRNKGNFPGRFSGRQFSNSRSEMNVSTLELGDSALYLCASSLAVFNGSIGYNEQFFGPGTRLTVL.